Listed below are T cell receptor beta chains from one sample, sequenced in a study of CD4+ T cells in melanoma. Assay: immunoSEQ multiplex PCR; the TCRdb copy retains only in-frame clones and omits some. This table holds over 3,000 clones, approximately 67% found once. The sequenced material came from cells from a culture (not recorded whether cultured in vitro). The source is a human donor with melanoma. Each CDR3 is given with its conserved first and last residue. The D gene is left open where the match is weak. The size of a clone is reported for some rows only, either as once, few or many, or as a class for expanded clones.

abundance	v_gene	d_gene	j_gene	CDR3aa	CDR3nt
.	TRBV29-1	TRBD1	TRBJ1-1	CSVETGRGTEAFF	TGCAGCGTCGAGACAGGGAGGGGCACTGAAGCTTTCTTT
.	TRBV7-2	.	TRBJ2-3	CASSLMTDRDTQYF	TGTGCCAGCAGCTTAATGACGGACCGAGATACGCAGTATTTT
.	TRBV15	TRBD1	TRBJ1-1	CATSRSDRGQTEAFF	TGTGCCACCAGCAGATCAGACAGGGGGCAGACTGAAGCTTTCTTT
.	TRBV7-8	TRBD1	TRBJ2-7	CASSIGTEEQYF	TGTGCCAGCAGCATTGGGACAGAGGAGCAGTACTTC
.	TRBV30	.	TRBJ1-2	CAWSVHPVNYGYTF	TGTGCCTGGAGTGTACATCCAGTTAACTATGGCTACACCTTC
medium-sized	TRBV15	.	TRBJ2-2	CATSREGGNTGELFF	TGTGCCACCAGCAGAGAGGGGGGAAACACCGGGGAGCTGTTTTTT
few	TRBV5-5	.	TRBJ2-2	CASSGRGGELFF	TGTGCCAGCAGCGGTAGAGGAGGGGAGCTGTTTTTT
.	TRBV29-1	.	TRBJ2-1	CSVRDGAYNEQFF	TGCAGCGTCCGGGACGGCGCCTACAATGAGCAGTTCTTC
.	TRBV10-3	.	TRBJ2-1	CATQGGNEQFF	TGTGCCACCCAGGGGGGCAATGAGCAGTTCTTC
large	TRBV6-5	.	TRBJ1-1	CASSYSKGQGNTEAFF	TGTGCCAGCAGTTACTCGAAGGGGCAGGGGAACACTGAAGCTTTCTTT
.	TRBV27	TRBD1	TRBJ1-2	CASSLNRGDGYTF	TGTGCCAGCAGTTTAAACAGGGGAGATGGCTACACCTTC
.	TRBV5-1	.	TRBJ1-6	CASSLGTHSPLHF	TGCGCCAGCAGCTTAGGGACCCACTCACCCCTCCACTTT
few	TRBV27	.	TRBJ1-4	CASSLFGRDEKLFF	TGTGCCAGCAGTTTATTTGGCAGGGATGAAAAACTGTTTTTT
.	TRBV5-1	.	TRBJ1-2	CASSLGGAPHGYTF	TGTGCCAGCAGCTTGGGGGGGGCTCCTCATGGCTACACCTTC
.	TRBV7-9	.	TRBJ2-1	CASSFGNEQFF	TGTGCCAGCAGCTTCGGCAATGAGCAGTTCTTC
.	TRBV25-1	.	TRBJ2-7	CASKRGAEYEQYF	TGTGCCAGCAAACGGGGGGCGGAGTACGAGCAGTACTTC
few	TRBV6-5	.	TRBJ1-1	CASIWTENTEAFF	TGTGCCAGCATCTGGACAGAGAACACTGAAGCTTTCTTT
.	TRBV5-1	.	TRBJ2-7	CASSSAQGYEQYF	TGCGCCAGCAGCTCGGCCCAGGGGTACGAGCAGTACTTC
few	TRBV7-9	.	TRBJ1-2	CANTMGGAAGYTF	TGTGCCAACACAATGGGGGGCGCGGCTGGCTACACCTTC
.	TRBV5-4	.	TRBJ2-5	CASSLGTVYQETQYF	TGTGCCAGCAGCTTGGGGACAGTGTACCAAGAGACCCAGTACTTC
.	TRBV5-6	TRBD1	TRBJ1-2	CASSRGTGNGYTF	TGTGCCAGCAGCAGAGGGACAGGGAACGGCTACACCTTC
.	TRBV11-2	.	TRBJ1-5	CASSLGQTNQPQHF	TGTGCCAGCAGCTTAGGACAGACTAATCAGCCCCAGCATTTT
.	TRBV10-1	.	TRBJ2-7	CASSSRRENEQYF	TGCGCCAGCAGTTCCCGGCGGGAAAACGAGCAGTACTTC
.	TRBV7-3	TRBD2	TRBJ2-5	CASSLDPSGRSTQYF	TGTGCCAGCAGCTTAGACCCTAGCGGTCGTTCGACCCAGTACTTC
.	TRBV7-2	.	TRBJ1-5	CASSFHSGTTQPQHF	TGTGCCAGCAGCTTCCATTCAGGGACTACTCAGCCCCAGCATTTT
few	TRBV4-1	.	TRBJ2-1	CASSQDQGGDNEQFF	TGCGCCAGCAGCCAAGACCAGGGGGGGGACAATGAGCAGTTCTTC
.	TRBV2	TRBD2	TRBJ2-1	CASSGLAGGPGQFF	TGTGCCAGCAGTGGGCTAGCGGGGGGGCCAGGGCAGTTCTTC
once	TRBV7-9	TRBD2	TRBJ2-1	CASSFGAGGTGDEQFF	TGTGCCAGCAGCTTCGGCGCGGGGGGGACTGGGGATGAGCAGTTCTTC
medium-sized	TRBV7-9	TRBD1	TRBJ1-2	CASSLGTGSGYTF	TGTGCCAGCAGCTTGGGGACAGGGAGTGGCTACACCTTC
.	TRBV27	.	TRBJ1-6	CASSLWEGITYNSPLHF	TGTGCCAGCAGTTTATGGGAGGGGATCACCTATAATTCACCCCTCCACTTT
few	TRBV7-8	.	TRBJ1-5	CASSFNPGGQPQHF	TGTGCCAGCAGCTTTAATCCCGGAGGGCAGCCCCAGCATTTT
.	TRBV4-1	TRBD1	TRBJ2-7	CASSHVGRGSYEQYF	TGCGCCAGCAGCCACGTAGGCAGGGGGTCCTACGAGCAGTACTTC
few	TRBV25-1	.	TRBJ1-1	CASSATPRGRTEAFF	TGTGCCAGCAGCGCCACCCCCAGGGGTAGAACTGAAGCTTTCTTT
medium-sized	TRBV11-2	.	TRBJ1-6	CATLATGQNSPLHF	TGTGCCACCCTAGCGACAGGACAAAATTCACCCCTCCACTTT
.	TRBV4-2	TRBD2	TRBJ2-3	CASSQEYLQWTSGVGDTQYF	TGTGCCAGCAGCCAAGAATATCTACAGTGGACTAGCGGGGTTGGAGATACGCAGTATTTT
few	TRBV4-2	.	TRBJ1-1	CASSQVPGNTEAFF	TGTGCCAGCAGCCAAGTTCCAGGGAACACTGAAGCTTTCTTT
.	TRBV28	.	TRBJ2-1	CASSLVDEQFF	TGTGCCAGCAGTTTAGTGGATGAGCAGTTCTTC
medium-sized	TRBV27	TRBD2	TRBJ2-1	CASSWAGGRGEQFF	TGTGCCAGCAGTTGGGCGGGGGGGCGGGGTGAGCAGTTCTTC
few	TRBV2	TRBD1	TRBJ1-5	CASSANRGNGQPQHF	TGTGCCAGCAGCGCGAACAGGGGGAACGGTCAGCCCCAGCATTTT
.	TRBV5-4	.	TRBJ1-3	CASSPGLAGAGNTIYF	TGTGCCAGCAGCCCCGGACTAGCGGGGGCAGGAAACACCATATATTTT
medium-sized	TRBV14	.	TRBJ2-7	CASSQAYEQYF	TGTGCCAGCAGCCAAGCGTATGAGCAGTACTTC
.	TRBV11-2	TRBD1	TRBJ2-5	CASSRRTGALKTQYF	TGTGCCAGCAGCCGACGGACAGGGGCCCTGAAGACCCAGTACTTC
.	TRBV14	.	TRBJ2-7	CASSPRGQGRVEQYF	TGTGCCAGCAGCCCACGGGGGCAGGGGAGGGTCGAGCAGTACTTC
.	TRBV29-1	.	TRBJ1-3	CSAFLRSSGNTIYF	TGCAGCGCCTTTCTTCGGTCCTCTGGAAACACCATATATTTT
.	TRBV4-2	.	TRBJ2-7	CASSQSGTAPYEQYF	TGTGCCAGCAGCCAGAGCGGGACAGCACCCTACGAGCAGTACTTC
.	TRBV10-1	TRBD1	TRBJ2-7	CASSESEGQGYEQYF	TGCGCCAGCAGTGAGTCGGAGGGACAGGGCTACGAGCAGTACTTC
.	TRBV5-1	TRBD1	TRBJ2-4	CASSQTGGENIQYF	TGCGCCAGCAGCCAAACAGGGGGCGAAAACATTCAGTACTTC
once	TRBV30	.	TRBJ2-7	CAWSGQIYEQYF	TGTGCCTGGAGTGGACAAATCTACGAGCAGTACTTC
.	TRBV19	.	TRBJ2-3	CASSTLDGTDTQYF	TGTGCCAGTAGTACTCTCGACGGGACAGATACGCAGTATTTT